The present T cell receptor (beta chain) was sequenced within a study of vaccination and CD4 T cells after COVID-19. The treatment denotes: approximately nine-day PBMC culture with coronavirus spike peptide pools or control peptides (ViraFEST assay). Once peptide pools had expanded antigen-specific T cells, ViraFEST sequenced TCRs. Sequencing of cultured CD4+ T cell DNA used the Oncomine TCR Beta short-read assay. TCRdb called the PCR reads again in MiXCR, with one record for every CDR3 protein. This table holds 20,000 to 25,000 distinct CDR3 sequences, less than 65% found once. This CDR3 is built from 13 residues. J lost 9 bases, V lost 7 bases, and 5 bases had no gene match. The V gene's germline CDR1 is MNHNS and CDR2 SASEGT. About this clonotype: The target antigen is unknown.

This sample comprised CD4+ T cells from blood, cultured in vitro, obtained after SARS-CoV-2 vaccination. The chain combines TRBV6-1 with TRBJ1-6, with 8 nucleotides matching TRBD1. The clonotype comes from a human donor who received a COVID-19 vaccine. CDR3 nucleotides: TGTGCCAGCAACCGGGACAGGAGTTCACCCCTCCACTTT. It codes for CASNRDRSSPLHF.